Listed here is a single TCR beta chain. The antigen is not known. Germline values: CDR1 LNHDA, CDR2 SQIVND (reference sequence). This CDR3 region has 16 residues. Trimming shortened V by 2 bases and J by 0 bases, and 10 bases separated the two germline ends. Both 60 Vbeta primers and 13 Jbeta primers went into the PCR. Clones were read by immunoSEQ multiplex PCR, and TCRdb kept only the in-frame ones, dropping some. The sample shows roughly 190,000 clones, roughly 73% of them seen only once. The data derive from a study of cytomegalovirus exposure and HLA in healthy donors. Findings of the study overall: Productive rates of about 87% or about 30% were seen for most TCR beta V segments in an earlier analysis. Later examination showed HLA-associated TCR beta chains had greater clonal expansion than equally common others. Certain indistinguishable V segments, among them TRBV6-2 and TRBV6-3, were excluded.

Material for sequencing was PBMCs. The clonotype originates from a woman between 25 and 40 years old in good health and CMV-seropositive. The J gene is TRBJ2-2, the V gene TRBV19; D might be TRBD2 (6 bases). The CDR3 DNA reads TGTGCCAGTAGTATAAGACTAGGATCGAACACCGGGGAGCTGTTTTTT. Its translation is CASSIRLGSNTGELFF. Combining the CDR3 with reference TRBV19 and TRBJ2-2 gives the whole variable domain DGGITQSPKYLFRKEGQNVTLSCEQNLNHDAMYWYRQDPGQGLRLIYYSQIVNDFQKGDIAEGYSVSREKKESFPLTVTSAQKNPTAFYLCASSIRLGSNTGELFFGEGSRLTVL.